This T cell receptor (beta chain) was sequenced in a study of TIL therapy for anti-PD-1-resistant metastatic lung cancer. Time point: pre-treatment sample, taken before nivolumab and TIL therapy. Sequencing used immunoSEQ v3. Profiled with immunoSEQ multiplex PCR; TCRdb holds only in-frame clones, not every one. The data contain 50,000 to 70,000 clones, roughly 77% of them seen just once; the ten biggest clones take up 2.5% to 3.5%. Sequenced here: blood, sampled at baseline. The sequence was obtained from a person between 25 and 80 years old with non-small cell lung cancer.

The CDR3 region has the DNA TGTGCCAGCAGTTCCCTCCTCTCCGGGGAGCTGTTTTTT. This sequence encodes CASSSLLSGELFF. The J gene is TRBJ2-2, the V gene TRBV12-3 or TRBV12-4, with D unresolved. The CDR3 contains 13 residues. V lost 4 bases and J 6 bases, leaving 9 bases between the germline ends.